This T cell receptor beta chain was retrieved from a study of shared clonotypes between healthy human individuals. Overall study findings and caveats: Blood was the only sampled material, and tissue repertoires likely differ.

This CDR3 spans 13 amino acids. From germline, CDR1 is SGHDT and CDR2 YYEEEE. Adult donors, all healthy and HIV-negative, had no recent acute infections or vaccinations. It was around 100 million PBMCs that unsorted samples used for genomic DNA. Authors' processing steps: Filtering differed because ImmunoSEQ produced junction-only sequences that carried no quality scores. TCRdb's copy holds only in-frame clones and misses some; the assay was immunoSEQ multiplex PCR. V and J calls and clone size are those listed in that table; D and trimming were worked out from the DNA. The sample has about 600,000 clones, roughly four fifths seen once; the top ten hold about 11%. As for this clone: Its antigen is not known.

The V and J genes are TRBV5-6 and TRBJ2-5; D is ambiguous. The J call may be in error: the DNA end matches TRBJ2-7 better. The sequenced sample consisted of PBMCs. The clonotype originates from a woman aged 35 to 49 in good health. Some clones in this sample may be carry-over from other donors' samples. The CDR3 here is CASSLAVGYEQYF. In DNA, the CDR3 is TGTGCCAGCAGCTTGGCCGTCGGCTACGAGCAGTACTTC.